Listed below are T cell receptor beta chains from one sample, sequenced in a study of T cells in Graves' hyperthyroidism and ophthalmopathy. TCRdb reprocessed the multiplex PCR reads via MiXCR and lists one record per CDR3 protein. The repertoire consists of 500,000 or so distinct CDR3 sequences, with 17% occurring once and the leading ten covering approximately 16%. Sequencing was done on a sample of blood. Receptors were obtained from a young woman with Graves' ophthalmopathy. CDR3s include the opening cysteine and the closing phenylalanine or tryptophan. A D gene is named only where the DNA matches it firmly.

cdr3_length d_call v_call cdr3_aa
17 TRBD1 TRBV6-1 CASSEWGTGSRNAEAFF
13 TRBD2 TRBV20-1 CSAGTSETDTQYF
17 . TRBV4-3 CASSQDWASESSYEQYF
15 . TRBV20-1 CSASRQELNTGELFF
13 . TRBV29-1 CSVEEPTTNEQFF
13 TRBD1 TRBV29-1 CSVELNRGNEQFF
18 TRBD2 TRBV19 CASSIRPSGLADTDTQYF
14 . TRBV5-1 CASSLEAGANVLTF
15 . TRBV18 CASSPRLGMNTEAFF
16 TRBD1 TRBV11-1 CASSPRDRSMNTEAFF
16 TRBD2 TRBV7-3 CASSLTSGGVYNEQFF
10 . TRBV7-9 CASSLGELFF
13 . TRBV20-1 CSALEPGGETQYF
15 . TRBV11-2 CASSFRSTVNSPLHF
14 TRBD1 TRBV19 CASRITGGGTEAFF
19 TRBD2 TRBV28 CASSLRTSGPYGIPYEQYF
15 TRBD2 TRBV11-1 CASSPSSGIHETQYF
15 . TRBV4-1 CASSQDRAGPYEQYF
12 TRBD1 TRBV29-1 CSADRGPGEQYF
16 TRBD2 TRBV29-1 CSVEDQREDRTGELFF
16 TRBD2 TRBV19 CASVGTSGRAHNEQFF
13 . TRBV19 CASRDLNTGELFF
16 . TRBV2 CASSEQGNPFNYGYTF
17 TRBD2 TRBV20-1 CSATTQTKRERSDTQYF
12 . TRBV20-1 CSAIGTPDRGFF
15 . TRBV7-8 CASSVGRGVEEKLFF
16 TRBD1 TRBV7-9 CASSSTGAANTGELFF
13 . TRBV18 CASSPSGNQPQHF
14 TRBD2 TRBV20-1 CSARGAGVGIEQFF
13 . TRBV3-1 CASSHFVNTEAFF
16 . TRBV19 CASSAGHYSGANVLTF
16 . TRBV12-3/TRBV12-4 CASSLGAVWLEGEQYF
15 . TRBV7-2 CASSLAGPVTGELFF
14 . TRBV7-2 CASSPHLTNYGYTF
14 . TRBV20-1 CSARDLAYQETQYF
17 TRBD1 TRBV6-2/TRBV6-3 CASSSSGTGGYQETQYF
12 . TRBV27 CASSFQTDEQFF
12 . TRBV14 CASSPVNYEQYF
12 . TRBV30 CAWEDKYNEQFF
15 . TRBV29-1 CSVEWAGGYTGELFF
16 . TRBV27 CASSPLQGYMNTEAFF